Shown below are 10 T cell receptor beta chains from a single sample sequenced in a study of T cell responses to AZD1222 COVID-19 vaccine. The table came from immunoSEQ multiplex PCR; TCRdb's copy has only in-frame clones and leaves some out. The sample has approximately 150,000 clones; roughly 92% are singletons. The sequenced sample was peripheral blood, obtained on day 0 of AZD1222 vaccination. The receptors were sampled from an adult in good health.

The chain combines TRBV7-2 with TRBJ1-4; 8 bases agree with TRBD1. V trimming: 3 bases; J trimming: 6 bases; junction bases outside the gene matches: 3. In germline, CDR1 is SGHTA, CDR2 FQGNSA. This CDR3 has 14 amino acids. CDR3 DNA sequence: TGTGCCAGCAGCTTTGGGACAGGAGATGAAAAACTGTTTTTT. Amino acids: CASSFGTGDEKLFF.

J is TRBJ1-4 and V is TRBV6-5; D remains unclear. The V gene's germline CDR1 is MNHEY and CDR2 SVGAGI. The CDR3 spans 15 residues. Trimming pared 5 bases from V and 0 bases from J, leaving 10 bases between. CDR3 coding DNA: TGTGCCAGCAGTATTGGGCTGGCAACTAATGAAAAACTGTTTTTT. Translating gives CASSIGLATNEKLFF.

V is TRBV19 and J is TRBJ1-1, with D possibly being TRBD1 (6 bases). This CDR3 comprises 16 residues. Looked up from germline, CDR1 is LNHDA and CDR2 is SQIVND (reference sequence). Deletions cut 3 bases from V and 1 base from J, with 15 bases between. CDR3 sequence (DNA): TGTGCCAGTAGTATGTTGGGAGGGGGAGAGAACACTGAAGCTTTCTTT. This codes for CASSMLGGGENTEAFF.

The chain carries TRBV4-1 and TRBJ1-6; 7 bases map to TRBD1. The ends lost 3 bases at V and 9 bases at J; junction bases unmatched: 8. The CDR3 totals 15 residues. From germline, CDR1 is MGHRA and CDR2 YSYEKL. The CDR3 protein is CASSHGQALLSPLHF. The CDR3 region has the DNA TGCGCCAGCAGCCATGGACAGGCGCTCCTTTCACCCCTCCACTTT.

The CDR3, as DNA: TGTGCCAGCAGCGGAGAGGACAGGGTCCCTGGCTACACCTTC. This gives the protein CASSGEDRVPGYTF. The chain couples TRBV9 to TRBJ1-2, with 8 nucleotides matching TRBD1. The V gene end was trimmed by 3 bases and the J gene end by 7 bases; junction bases not matched to a gene: 8. The CDR3 consists of 14 residues. The germline CDR1 and CDR2 sequences are SGDLS and YYNGEE. Based on the CDR3 plus reference TRBV9 and TRBJ1-2, the full variable domain is DSGVTQTPKHLITATGQRVTLRCSPRSGDLSVYWYQQSLDQGLQFLIQYYNGEERAKGNILERFSAQQFPDLHSELNLSSLELGDSALYFCASSGEDRVPGYTFGSGTRLTVV.

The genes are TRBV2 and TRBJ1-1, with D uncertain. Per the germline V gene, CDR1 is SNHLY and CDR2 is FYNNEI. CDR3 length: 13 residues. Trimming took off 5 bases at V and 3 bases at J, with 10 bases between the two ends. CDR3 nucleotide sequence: TGTGCCAGCAGTAAAGAGAGGGACACTGAAGCTTTCTTT. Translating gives CASSKERDTEAFF.

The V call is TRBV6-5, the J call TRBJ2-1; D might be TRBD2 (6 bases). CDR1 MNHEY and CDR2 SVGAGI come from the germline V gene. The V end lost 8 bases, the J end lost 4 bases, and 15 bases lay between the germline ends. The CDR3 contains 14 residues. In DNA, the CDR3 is TGTGCCAGCTGCCTTCGGGACTGTTACAATGAGCAGTTCTTC. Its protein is CASCLRDCYNEQFF.

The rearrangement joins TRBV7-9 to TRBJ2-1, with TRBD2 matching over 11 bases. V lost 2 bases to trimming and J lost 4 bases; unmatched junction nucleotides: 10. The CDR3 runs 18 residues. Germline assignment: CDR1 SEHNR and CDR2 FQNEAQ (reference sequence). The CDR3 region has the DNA TGTGCCAGCAGCTTAAGCACCGGGGCTAGCGGGAGGTACAATGAGCAGTTCTTC. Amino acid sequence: CASSLSTGASGRYNEQFF.

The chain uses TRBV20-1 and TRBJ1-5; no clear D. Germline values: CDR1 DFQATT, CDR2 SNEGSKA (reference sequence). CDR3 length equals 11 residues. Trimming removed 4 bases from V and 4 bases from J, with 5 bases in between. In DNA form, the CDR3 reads TGCAGTGCTATCACGAATCAGCCCCAGCATTTT. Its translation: CSAITNQPQHF.

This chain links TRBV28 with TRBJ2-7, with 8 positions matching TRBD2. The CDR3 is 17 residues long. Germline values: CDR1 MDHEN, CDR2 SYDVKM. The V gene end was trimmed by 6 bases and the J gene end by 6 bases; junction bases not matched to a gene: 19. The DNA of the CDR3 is TGTGCCAGCAGACCCGGGGCTAAGGGCGGGAGGAGGGTCGAGCAGTACTTC. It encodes CASRPGAKGGRRVEQYF.